Following are 12 T cell receptor beta chains from one sample sequenced in a study of molecular identifiers for immune sequencing clone quantification. TCRdb re-called the PCR reads with MiXCR, one entry per CDR3 protein. The table records about 510,000 distinct CDR3 sequences, 20% to 25% of them present only once. The specimen was naive CD8+ T cells from blood, with Jurkat cell RNA spiked in. Indicated subset: FACS-sorted CD8+CD4-CCR7+CD45RA+ naive T cells. These TCRs come from a human donor in good health. Some libraries in this study had Jurkat cell RNA spiked in.

This clonotype was detected a few times. V is TRBV9 and J is TRBJ2-5; 14 positions agree with TRBD2. The V gene end was trimmed by 3 bases and the J gene end by 0 bases; junction bases not matched to a gene: 13. The CDR3 is 20 amino acids. Germline loops: CDR1 SGDLS, CDR2 YYNGEE. The CDR3 DNA is TGTGCCAGCAGCGGGGGACTAGCGGGAGATTGGGGGCAGGACCAAGAGACCCAGTACTTC. Translating gives CASSGGLAGDWGQDQETQYF. Complete variable domain (other parts from reference TRBV9 and TRBJ2-5): DSGVTQTPKHLITATGQRVTLRCSPRSGDLSVYWYQQSLDQGLQFLIQYYNGEERAKGNILERFSAQQFPDLHSELNLSSLELGDSALYFCASSGGLAGDWGQDQETQYFGPGTRLLVL.

Notes on this clonotype: Possible read error: a much larger clone is one base away. The chain recombines TRBV6-5 with TRBJ2-5; no reliable D call. The germline V and J ends were trimmed by 4 bases and 0 bases, with 9 bases remaining between them. Germline CDR1 MNHEY, CDR2 SVGAGI. This CDR3 is 14 amino acids long. The CDR3 bases are TGTGCCAGCAGTTGGATAGGGTACCAAGAGACCCAGTACTTC. This codes for CASSWIGYQETQYF.

The J gene is TRBJ2-7, the V gene TRBV20-1; D possibly corresponds to TRBD1 (6 bases). Per the germline V gene, CDR1 is DFQATT and CDR2 is SNEGSKA (reference sequence). Trimming pared 3 bases from V and 3 bases from J, leaving 15 bases between. The CDR3 totals 14 residues. The DNA of the CDR3 is TGCAGTGCTAGCCGCCAGGGGTCGTTCTACGAGCAGTACTTC. It translates to CSASRQGSFYEQYF.

This clonotype was detected ten times or more. V and J are TRBV29-1 and TRBJ2-3; D may be TRBD1 (5 bases). Germline lookup yields CDR1 SQVTM and CDR2 ANQGSEA. The CDR3 extends over 15 amino acids. Trimming shortened V by 2 bases and J by 2 bases, and 14 bases separated the two germline ends. The CDR3 here is CSVERGAGSTDTQYF. The CDR3 DNA is TGCAGCGTTGAAAGGGGCGCAGGGTCCACAGATACGCAGTATTTT.

In this sample, this clonotype turned up a few times. The rearrangement links TRBV2 to TRBJ1-1; TRBD1 matches 8 bases. Germline CDR1 and CDR2: SNHLY and FYNNEI. CDR3 length: 17 residues. Unmatched junction bases numbered 10, after V lost 4 bases and J lost 0 bases. Written as DNA, the CDR3 is TGTGCCAGCAGTGTTCCGGGACAGGAAGACATGAACACTGAAGCTTTCTTT. Translating it yields CASSVPGQEDMNTEAFF.

With respect to this clonotype: A read error is possible here, since a much larger clone lies one base away. The CDR3 is CASSYSTSIGGQYF. CDR3 sequence (DNA): TGTGCCAGCAGTTACTCGACGTCTATCGGCGGGCAGTACTTC. The chain carries TRBV6-5 and TRBJ2-7, with unresolved D. This CDR3 is built from 14 residues. The V gene's germline CDR1 is MNHEY and CDR2 SVGAGI. V lost 0 bases and J 9 bases, leaving 15 bases between the germline ends.

J is TRBJ1-4 and V is TRBV12-5; TRBD1 matches 12 bases. V dropped 6 bases and J dropped 8; count of bases not matched to a gene: 10. The CDR3 is 16 amino acids. Germline-derived CDR1 and CDR2 are LGHNT and FRNRAP. The CDR3 protein is CASGGQGAQVEEKLFF. In DNA form, the CDR3 reads TGTGCTAGTGGGGGACAGGGGGCTCAGGTGGAGGAAAAACTGTTTTTT.

On this clonotype itself: One junction end does not reproduce the germline sequence, and a read error may be involved. The rearrangement uses TRBV5-5 and TRBJ2-1; no reliable D call. This CDR3 contains 15 residues. The germline V gene has CDR1 SGHKS and CDR2 YYEKEE (reference sequence). The CDR3 DNA sequence: TGTGCCAGCAGCTACTCTCGACCCTCCCACAATGAGCAGTTCTTC. It translates to CASSYSRPSHNEQFF.

A note on this clonotype: The CDR3 carries no conserved terminal phenylalanine or tryptophan, so it likely arises from a read error. The V call is TRBV7-6, the J call TRBJ1-3; 7 bases are a match to TRBD1. The V and J ends lost 1 base and 4 bases, in that order; junction bases with no gene match: 7. Germline values: CDR1 SGHVS, CDR2 FNYEAQ. The CDR3 spans 16 residues. The CDR3 DNA reads as TGTGCCAGCAGCTTAGACCACAGGGGCGAAGGAAACACCATATATCTT. Protein product: CASSLDHRGEGNTIYL.

This clonotype has at least ten counts. This rearrangement joins TRBV7-9 to TRBJ2-1; TRBD1 is a possible D gene (5 bases). Germline CDR1 is SEHNR and CDR2 is FQNEAQ (reference sequence). This CDR3 comprises 14 residues. Trimming removed 7 bases at V and 0 bases at J, with 10 bases between. The chain's CDR3 is CASTRDSSYNEQFF. The CDR3 region has the DNA TGTGCCAGCACCCGAGACAGCTCCTACAATGAGCAGTTCTTC.

V and J are TRBV21-1 and TRBJ2-7. TRBV21-1 is a pseudogene locus. This CDR3 is 14 amino acids long. The CDR3 sequence: CASSYGPIAYEQYF. The CDR3, as DNA: TGTGCCAGCAGCTACGGACCGATCGCCTACGAGCAGTACTTC.

This clonotype occurred many times. The chain recombines TRBV5-4 with TRBJ2-7; a possible D gene is TRBD1 (6 bases). There are 12 residues in the CDR3. In germline, CDR1 is SGHNT, CDR2 YYREEE (reference sequence). Trimming stripped 3 bases from V and 7 bases from J, with 11 bases between. The CDR3 spells CASSWGPGEQYF. CDR3 coding DNA: TGTGCCAGCAGCTGGGGGCCGGGGGAGCAGTACTTC.